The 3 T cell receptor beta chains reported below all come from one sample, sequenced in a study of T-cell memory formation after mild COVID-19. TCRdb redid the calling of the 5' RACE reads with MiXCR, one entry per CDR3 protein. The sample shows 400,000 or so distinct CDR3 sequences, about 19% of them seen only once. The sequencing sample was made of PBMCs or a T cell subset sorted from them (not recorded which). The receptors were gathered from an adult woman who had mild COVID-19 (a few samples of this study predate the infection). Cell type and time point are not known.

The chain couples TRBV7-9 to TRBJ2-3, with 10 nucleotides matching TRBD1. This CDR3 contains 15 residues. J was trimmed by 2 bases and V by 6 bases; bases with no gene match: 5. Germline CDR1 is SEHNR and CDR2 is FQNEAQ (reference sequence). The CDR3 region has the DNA TGTGCCAGCAGTCGACAGGGGGCCGTCACAGATACGCAGTATTTT. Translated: CASSRQGAVTDTQYF.

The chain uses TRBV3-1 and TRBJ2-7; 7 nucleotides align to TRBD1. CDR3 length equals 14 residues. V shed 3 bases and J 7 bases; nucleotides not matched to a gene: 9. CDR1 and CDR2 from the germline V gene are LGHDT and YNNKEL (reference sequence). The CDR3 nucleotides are TGTGCCAGCAGCCACCGGACAGGCCCCCTGGAGCAGTACTTC. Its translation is CASSHRTGPLEQYF.

CDR3 sequence: CASSSSPGTGTEQFF. The CDR3 DNA follows: TGTGCCAGCAGTTCCTCGCCCGGGACAGGGACTGAGCAGTTCTTC. This chain links TRBV27 with TRBJ2-1; 9 bases line up with TRBD1. Germline CDR1 and CDR2: MNHEY and SMNVEV (reference sequence). With V trimmed by 4 bases and J by 9 bases, 10 bases remained unmatched. The CDR3 has 15 residues.